This T cell receptor (beta chain) is drawn from a study of OX40 agonist ivuxolimab in advanced cancers. On the study more broadly: Ivuxolimab was administered intravenously to patients at 0.01 to 10 mg/kg every 2 weeks. Three patients, one with hepatocellular carcinoma and two with cutaneous melanoma, responded partially.

This CDR3 is 17 amino acids long. The ends lost 1 base at V and 7 bases at J; junction bases unmatched: 10. The V gene's germline CDR1 is LGHNA and CDR2 YNFKEQ. Samples were taken at baseline and on day 1 of cycles 4 and 7. Method: immunoSEQ multiplex PCR; TCRdb's copy keeps in-frame clones and lacks some. The sample has 75,000 to 95,000 clones, about 88% seen once. The clonotype comes from an adult with an advanced solid tumor such as melanoma, head and neck, liver or kidney cancer. The rearrangement joins TRBV4-2 to TRBJ1-5; 10 nucleotides align to TRBD1. Source: CD4+ or CD8+ T cells sorted from blood, taken in a trial of the OX40 agonist ivuxolimab. The CDR3 loop reads CASSQGRDRGSRQPQHF. CDR3 sequence (DNA): TGTGCCAGCAGCCAAGGCCGGGACAGGGGATCCCGCCAGCCCCAGCATTTT.